These 28 T cell receptor beta chains were sequenced from one sample in a study of response to subunit inactivated influenza vaccine. TCRdb recomputed calls from the RT-PCR reads with MiXCR, one row per CDR3 protein. The sample yields 540,000 or so distinct CDR3 sequences, around 13% seen once. The input for sequencing was PBMCs from blood, taken roughly 48 days after vaccination. Receptors originate from a man over 45 who received an inactivated influenza vaccine.

The sample holds many counts of this clonotype. The chain links TRBV5-1 to TRBJ2-1, with D maybe TRBD2 (6 bases). Germline V gene sequence: CDR1 SGHRS, CDR2 YFSETQ. This CDR3 comprises 14 residues. The V and J ends lost 6 bases and 0 bases respectively, with 10 bases between them. The DNA of the CDR3 is TGCGCCAGCACTGGGGGGAACTCCTACAATGAGCAGTTCTTC. Its protein is CASTGGNSYNEQFF.

This clonotype has more than one count but fewer than ten. The chain uses TRBV12-3 or TRBV12-4 and TRBJ2-3, with TRBD2 identical over 9 bases. This CDR3 contains 18 residues. With V trimmed by 4 bases and J by 5 bases, 16 bases remained unmatched. CDR3 in amino acids: CASSSASGGIPVIDTQYF. The DNA for the CDR3 is TGTGCCAGCAGTTCGGCGAGCGGGGGGATCCCAGTAATAGATACGCAGTATTTT.

This rearrangement joins TRBV3-1 to TRBJ2-3, with D tentatively TRBD2 (6 bases). CDR1 and CDR2 (germline): LGHDT, YNNKEL (reference sequence). CDR3 size: 14 residues. V lost 4 bases and J lost 4, with 12 bases in between. CDR3 in amino acids: CASSRRTTSDTQYF. CDR3 DNA: TGTGCCAGCAGCCGAAGGACTACCTCAGATACGCAGTATTTT.

This clonotype was seen only a few times. This rearrangement joins TRBV4-1 to TRBJ2-7, with D possibly matching TRBD1 (6 bases). This CDR3 has 16 amino acids. Per the germline V gene, CDR1 is MGHRA and CDR2 is YSYEKL. V lost 2 bases and J lost 4, with 18 bases in between. The CDR3 loop is CASSQLGQVFLYEQYF. CDR3 in DNA: TGCGCCAGCAGCCAACTGGGACAAGTTTTTCTTTACGAGCAGTACTTC.

This clonotype was found many times. The rearrangement joins TRBV10-1 to TRBJ2-1; 10 bases line up with TRBD2. Germline V gene lookup returns CDR1 WNHNN and CDR2 SYGVQD (reference sequence). The CDR3 covers 15 residues. The V segment lost 8 bases and the J segment 9 bases; nucleotides outside the gene matches: 13. In DNA, the CDR3 is TGCGCCAGCTCGCTGGCGGCTAGCGGGGGAAGTGAGCAGTTCTTC. This codes for CASSLAASGGSEQFF.

The V and J genes are TRBV20-1 and TRBJ2-5, with 9 nucleotides matching TRBD1. Trimming removed 6 bases from V and 3 bases from J; junction bases left unmatched: 5. Germline lookup yields CDR1 DFQATT and CDR2 SNEGSKA (reference sequence). The CDR3 sequence is 13 residues long. CDR3 sequence: CSAAGTGKETQYF. DNA for the CDR3: TGCAGTGCCGCCGGGACAGGGAAAGAGACCCAGTACTTC.

The sample holds many counts of this clonotype. The V and J genes are TRBV12-3 or TRBV12-4 and TRBJ1-1; TRBD1 aligns across 7 bases. The CDR3 is 14 residues long. The ends lost 0 bases at V and 7 bases at J; junction bases unmatched: 5. CDR3 sequence (DNA): TGTGCCAGCAGTTTAGCCGGGACAGCCGATGAAGCTTTCTTT. Its protein is CASSLAGTADEAFF.

This chain joins TRBV4-2 and TRBJ2-1, with TRBD1 matching 7 bases. In germline, CDR1 is LGHNA, CDR2 YNFKEQ. With V trimmed by 1 base and J by 6 bases, 9 bases remained unmatched. The CDR3 runs 16 residues. CDR3 protein: CASSQGRQGSGNEQFF. In nucleotides, the CDR3 is TGTGCCAGCAGCCAAGGACGACAGGGTAGTGGCAATGAGCAGTTCTTC.

The chain carries TRBV20-1 and TRBJ2-7, with 10 bases that match TRBD2. V shed 6 bases and J 4 bases; nucleotides not matched to a gene: 9. The germline CDR1 and CDR2 sequences are DFQATT and SNEGSKA (reference sequence). This CDR3 spans 14 amino acids. The CDR3 reads CSAHLSGRRYEQYF. The CDR3 DNA reads as TGCAGTGCCCACCTTAGCGGGAGGAGGTACGAGCAGTACTTC.

This clonotype has ten or more counts. V is TRBV9 and J is TRBJ2-5; D remains unclear. V was clipped by 1 base and J by 5 bases, with 9 bases between them. The CDR3 sequence is 13 residues long. Germline values: CDR1 SGDLS, CDR2 YYNGEE. CDR3 region: CASSVSREETQYF. The CDR3 DNA is TGTGCCAGCAGCGTATCCCGAGAGGAGACCCAGTACTTC.

This clonotype was found a few times. The gene calls are TRBV10-2 and TRBJ2-1; D gene unclear. Germline V gene sequence: CDR1 WSHSY, CDR2 SAAADI. There are 16 residues in the CDR3. V lost 2 bases and J 0 bases, leaving 11 bases between the germline ends. This CDR3 is CASSEAWRSSYNEQFF. DNA of the CDR3: TGCGCCAGCAGTGAGGCTTGGCGGAGCTCCTACAATGAGCAGTTCTTC.

This clonotype was counted many times. The V gene is TRBV20-1, the J gene TRBJ1-1; D remains unclear. The CDR3 has 12 residues. Looked up from germline, CDR1 is DFQATT and CDR2 is SNEGSKA (reference sequence). Trimming pared 0 bases from V and 10 bases from J, leaving 12 bases between. The CDR3 loop is CSARDRGGRAFF. CDR3 DNA: TGCAGTGCTAGAGATCGGGGAGGCCGAGCTTTCTTT.

This clonotype was recorded a few times. The chain has TRBV7-8 and TRBJ2-2, with TRBD2 matching over 7 bases. CDR1 SGHVS and CDR2 FQNEAQ come from the germline V gene. The CDR3 runs to 15 residues. Trimming took 3 bases from V and 4 from J; bases not matched to a gene: 5. CDR3: CASSFTGEGTGELFF. The CDR3 coding sequence is TGTGCCAGCAGCTTTACGGGGGAGGGCACCGGGGAGCTGTTTTTT.

This clonotype occurred a few times. The rearrangement uses TRBV4-1 and TRBJ1-3; 9 bases map to TRBD1. After removal of 6 bases from V and 7 bases from J, the junction contained 10 bases not matched to a gene. CDR3 length: 15 amino acids. The germline CDR1 and CDR2 sequences are MGHRA and YSYEKL. The CDR3 protein is CASRITGGSGNTIYF. Here the CDR3 DNA reads TGCGCCAGCAGGATAACAGGGGGCAGTGGGAACACCATATATTTT.

The rearrangement joins TRBV11-2 to TRBJ2-3, with a possible D match to TRBD1 (6 bases). This CDR3 region has 14 residues. CDR1 is SGHAT and CDR2 is FQNNGV in the germline V gene. V lost 5 bases, J lost 2 bases, and 11 bases lay in between. CDR3 region: CASSLRQVTDTQYF. In DNA form, the CDR3 reads TGTGCCAGCAGCCTTCGACAGGTCACAGATACGCAGTATTTT.

This clonotype appeared a few times. The chain recombines TRBV12-3 or TRBV12-4 with TRBJ1-1; D unclear. This CDR3 spans 13 amino acids. The V and J ends lost 0 bases and 3 bases respectively, with 5 bases between them. This CDR3 reads CASSLALDTEAFF. The DNA of the CDR3 is TGTGCCAGCAGTTTAGCGCTGGACACTGAAGCTTTCTTT.

The chain carries TRBV4-2 and TRBJ2-7; 13 nucleotides match TRBD2. The CDR3 contains 15 residues. Germline CDR1 and CDR2: LGHNA and YNFKEQ. V lost 4 bases and J lost 7; bases outside the gene matches: 7. CDR3 region: CASSRTSGRGGEQYF. The CDR3 DNA reads TGTGCCAGCAGCCGAACTAGCGGGAGGGGAGGGGAGCAGTACTTC.

V and J are TRBV7-9 and TRBJ1-5; D is perhaps TRBD1 (6 bases). Germline CDR1 reads SEHNR; CDR2 reads FQNEAQ (reference sequence). Deletions cut 5 bases from V and 1 base from J, with 15 bases between. CDR3 length equals 16 residues. CDR3 coding DNA: TGTGCCAGCAGCCAGGGGACACCGTTCAGCAATCAGCCCCAGCATTTT. It yields the protein CASSQGTPFSNQPQHF.

This clonotype was found a few times. The chain recombines TRBV20-1 with TRBJ1-5, with D perhaps matching TRBD1 (6 bases). Germline CDR1 and CDR2: DFQATT and SNEGSKA (reference sequence). The V end was cut by 0 bases, the J end by 5 bases, with 14 bases between. This CDR3 has 15 amino acids. The CDR3 DNA reads as TGCAGTGCTAGAGATTGGGTCAGGGGTGATCAGCCCCAGCATTTT. It specifies CSARDWVRGDQPQHF.

CDR3 residues: CTISRGLAGGRTGELFF. CDR3 nucleotides: TGTACCATCAGTCGCGGACTAGCGGGGGGCAGGACCGGGGAGCTGTTTTTT. This chain joins TRBV3-1 and TRBJ2-2; 14 bases line up with TRBD2. Germline V lookup: CDR1 LGHDT, CDR2 YNNKEL (reference sequence). The CDR3 contains 17 residues.

This clonotype was picked up a small number of times. V gene TRBV7-3 combines with J gene TRBJ2-1; 15 bases line up with TRBD2. Trimming removed 2 bases from V and 9 bases from J; junction bases left unmatched: 5. The length of the CDR3 is 16 residues. Germline V gene lookup returns CDR1 SGHTA and CDR2 FQGTGA. The CDR3 DNA sequence: TGTGCCAGCAGCTTACCGGGACTAGCGGGAGGAACTGAGCAGTTCTTC. Protein: CASSLPGLAGGTEQFF.

The genes are TRBV7-9 and TRBJ1-4, with D tentatively TRBD1 (5 bases). Trimming cost V 7 bases and J 4 bases, with 22 bases left between them. The CDR3 runs to 17 residues. Germline values: CDR1 SEHNR, CDR2 FQNEAQ (reference sequence). The CDR3, as DNA: TGTGCCAGCACTAGGACCCGTGGGACGGCGAGTAATGAAAAACTGTTTTTT. Translating it yields CASTRTRGTASNEKLFF.

The sample holds many counts of this clonotype. V is TRBV29-1 and J is TRBJ2-7; no definite D call. The CDR3 runs 15 residues. V gave up 5 bases and J gave up 0 bases, with 17 bases separating them. Germline CDR1 and CDR2: SQVTM and ANQGSEA. The DNA for the CDR3 is TGCAGCGTTCTAGGCGTGAGAAGGAGCTCCTACGAGCAGTACTTC. Residues: CSVLGVRRSSYEQYF.

This rearrangement joins TRBV6-2 or TRBV6-3 to TRBJ2-7; a possible D gene is TRBD1 (5 bases). V lost 1 base to trimming and J lost 1 base, with 8 bases between them. The CDR3 spans 14 residues. The germline gives CDR1 MNHEY, CDR2 SVGEGT. The CDR3 sequence is CASSYWQGSYEQYF. CDR3 nucleotide sequence: TGTGCCAGCAGTTACTGGCAGGGTTCCTACGAGCAGTACTTC.

The chain recombines TRBV7-8 with TRBJ2-5; D remains ambiguous. The V end lost 3 bases, the J end lost 6 bases, and 8 bases lay between the germline ends. This CDR3 comprises 12 residues. In germline, CDR1 is SGHVS, CDR2 FQNEAQ. As DNA, the CDR3 is TGTGCCAGCAGCTTCGAGCGTCAGACCCAGTACTTC. Amino acid sequence: CASSFERQTQYF.

This clonotype was counted many times. This chain uses TRBV29-1 with TRBJ2-7; the D is unclear. The CDR3 runs to 14 residues. The ends were cut back, 6 bases at V and 0 bases at J, with 15 bases in the middle. Germline V gene sequence: CDR1 SQVTM, CDR2 ANQGSEA. The CDR3 loop reads CSVAPTRSSYEQYF. The CDR3 DNA sequence: TGCAGCGTCGCACCGACTCGAAGCTCCTACGAGCAGTACTTC.

This clonotype was seen more than once but under ten times. The rearrangement uses TRBV28 and TRBJ2-1; TRBD2 matches 7 bases. After removal of 6 bases from V and 5 bases from J, the junction contained 13 bases not matched to a gene. The V gene's germline CDR1 is MDHEN and CDR2 SYDVKM. This CDR3 has 16 residues. The CDR3 region is CASSPHPGGPNNEQFF. The CDR3 DNA sequence: TGTGCCAGCAGCCCCCACCCGGGAGGCCCAAACAATGAGCAGTTCTTC. Using reference TRBV28 and TRBJ2-1 for the parts outside the CDR3, the full variable domain is DVKVTQSSRYLVKRTGEKVFLECVQDMDHENMFWYRQDPGLGLRLIYFSYDVKMKEKGDIPEGYSVSREKKERFSLILESASTNQTSMYLCASSPHPGGPNNEQFFGPGTRLTVL.

At least ten counts were recorded for this clonotype. The V and J genes are TRBV5-1 and TRBJ2-3; TRBD2 matches at 9 bases. CDR1 is SGHRS, CDR2 YFSETQ, per germline. The V gene end was trimmed by 5 bases and the J gene end by 1 base; junction bases not matched to a gene: 5. The CDR3 covers 15 residues. The DNA for the CDR3 is TGCGCCAGCAGTTCTAGCGGGACCCGCACAGATACGCAGTATTTT. Its protein is CASSSSGTRTDTQYF.